The clone carrying this T cell receptor (beta chain) was seen a few times. The antigen remains undetermined. The sample belongs to a study of blood T cells in healthy people across ages. Overall study findings and caveats: Roughly linearly, TCR beta diversity per million T cells fell as age increased.

The CDR3 is 14 amino acids. CDR1 and CDR2 (germline): MNHEY, SVGEGT. Trimming took off 7 bases at V and 2 bases at J, with 15 bases between the two ends. Next came a second PCR, run for 7 to 11 cycles, which used a sample-barcoded 5' primer along with a J-beta primer mix. MiXCR, applied by TCRdb to the 5' RACE reads, yields one record per CDR3 protein. Of hundreds of thousands of distinct CDR3 sequences in the sample, less than 60% were seen once. The chain links TRBV6-2 or TRBV6-3 to TRBJ2-7; D perhaps matches TRBD2 (6 bases). The sample consisted of blood. This receptor was identified in an elderly man in good health. CDR3 sequence reads: CASKPGTFTYEQYF. CDR3 nucleotides: TGTGCCAGCAAACCCGGGACTTTCACCTACGAGCAGTACTTC.